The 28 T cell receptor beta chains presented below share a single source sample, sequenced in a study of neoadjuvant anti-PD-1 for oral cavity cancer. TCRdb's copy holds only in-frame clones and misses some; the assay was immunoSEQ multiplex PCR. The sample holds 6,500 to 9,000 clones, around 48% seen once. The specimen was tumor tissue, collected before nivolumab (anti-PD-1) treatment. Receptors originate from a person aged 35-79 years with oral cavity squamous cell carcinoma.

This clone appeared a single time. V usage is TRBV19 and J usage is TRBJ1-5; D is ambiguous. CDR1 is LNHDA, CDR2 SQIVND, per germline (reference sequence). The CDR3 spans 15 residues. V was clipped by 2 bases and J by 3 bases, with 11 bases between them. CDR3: CASSIQKGPNQPQHF. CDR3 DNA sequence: TGTGCCAGTAGTATACAAAAGGGCCCCAATCAGCCCCAGCATTTT. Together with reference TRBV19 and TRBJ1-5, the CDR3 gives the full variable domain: DGGITQSPKYLFRKEGQNVTLSCEQNLNHDAMYWYRQDPGQGLRLIYYSQIVNDFQKGDIAEGYSVSREKKESFPLTVTSAQKNPTAFYLCASSIQKGPNQPQHFGDGTRLSIL.

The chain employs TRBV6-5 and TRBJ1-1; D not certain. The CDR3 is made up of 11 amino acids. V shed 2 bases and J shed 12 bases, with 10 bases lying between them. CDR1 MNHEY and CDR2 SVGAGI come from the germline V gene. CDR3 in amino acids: CASSYPPETFF. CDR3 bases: TGTGCCAGCAGTTACCCCCCGGAGACTTTCTTT.

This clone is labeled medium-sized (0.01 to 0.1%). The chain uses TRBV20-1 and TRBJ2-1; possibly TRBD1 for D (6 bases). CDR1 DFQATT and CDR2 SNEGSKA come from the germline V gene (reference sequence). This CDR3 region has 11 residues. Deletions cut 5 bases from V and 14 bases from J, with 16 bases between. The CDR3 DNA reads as TGCAGTGCTCCCCGTGGACCAGGGGAGTTCTTC. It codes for CSAPRGPGEFF.

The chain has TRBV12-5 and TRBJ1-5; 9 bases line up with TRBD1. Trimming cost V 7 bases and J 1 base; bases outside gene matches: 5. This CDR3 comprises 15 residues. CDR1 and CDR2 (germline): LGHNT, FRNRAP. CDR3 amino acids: CASAFTGGSNQPQHF. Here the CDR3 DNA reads TGTGCTAGTGCCTTCACAGGGGGCAGCAATCAGCCCCAGCATTTT.

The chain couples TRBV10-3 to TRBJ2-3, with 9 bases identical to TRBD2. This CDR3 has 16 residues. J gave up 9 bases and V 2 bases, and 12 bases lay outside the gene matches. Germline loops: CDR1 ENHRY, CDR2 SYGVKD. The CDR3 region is CAISEIAGGLIDTQYF. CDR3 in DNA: TGTGCCATCAGTGAGATTGCGGGAGGGCTAATCGACACGCAGTATTTT.

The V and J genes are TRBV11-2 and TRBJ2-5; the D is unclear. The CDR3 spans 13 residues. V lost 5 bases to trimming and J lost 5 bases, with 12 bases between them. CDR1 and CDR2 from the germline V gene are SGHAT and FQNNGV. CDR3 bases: TGTGCCAGCAGCCCGTCTGGTTCGGAGACCCAGTACTTC. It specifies CASSPSGSETQYF.

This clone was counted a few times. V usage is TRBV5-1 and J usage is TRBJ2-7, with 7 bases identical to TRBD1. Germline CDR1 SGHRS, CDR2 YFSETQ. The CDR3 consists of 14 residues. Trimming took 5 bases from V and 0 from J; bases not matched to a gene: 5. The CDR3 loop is CASRLQGTSYEQYF. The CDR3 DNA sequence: TGCGCCAGCAGACTACAGGGGACCTCCTACGAGCAGTACTTC.

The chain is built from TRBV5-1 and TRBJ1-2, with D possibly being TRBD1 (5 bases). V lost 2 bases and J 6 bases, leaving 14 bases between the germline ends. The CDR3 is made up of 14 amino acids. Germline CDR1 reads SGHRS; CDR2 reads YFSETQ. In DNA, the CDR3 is TGCGCCAGCAGCTTAGACAGAGCTCGGGATGGCTACACCTTC. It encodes CASSLDRARDGYTF. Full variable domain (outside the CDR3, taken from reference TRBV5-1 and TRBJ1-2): KAGVTQTPRYLIKTRGQQVTLSCSPISGHRSVSWYQQTPGQGLQFLFEYFSETQRNKGNFPGRFSGRQFSNSRSEMNVSTLELGDSALYLCASSLDRARDGYTFGSGTRLTVV.

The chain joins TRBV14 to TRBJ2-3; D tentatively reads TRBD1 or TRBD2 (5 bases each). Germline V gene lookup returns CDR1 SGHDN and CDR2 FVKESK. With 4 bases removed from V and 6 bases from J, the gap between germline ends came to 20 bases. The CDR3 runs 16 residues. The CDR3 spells CASSPWAPPGRDTQYF. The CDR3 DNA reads TGTGCCAGCAGCCCCTGGGCCCCCCCGGGGCGGGATACGCAGTATTTT.

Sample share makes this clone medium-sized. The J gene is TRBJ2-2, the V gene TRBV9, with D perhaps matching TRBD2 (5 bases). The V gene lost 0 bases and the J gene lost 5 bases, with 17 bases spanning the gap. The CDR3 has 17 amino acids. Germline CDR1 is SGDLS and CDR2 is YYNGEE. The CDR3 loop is CASSVGEGGLRTGELFF. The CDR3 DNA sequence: TGTGCCAGCAGCGTAGGGGAAGGCGGACTTAGGACCGGGGAGCTGTTTTTT.

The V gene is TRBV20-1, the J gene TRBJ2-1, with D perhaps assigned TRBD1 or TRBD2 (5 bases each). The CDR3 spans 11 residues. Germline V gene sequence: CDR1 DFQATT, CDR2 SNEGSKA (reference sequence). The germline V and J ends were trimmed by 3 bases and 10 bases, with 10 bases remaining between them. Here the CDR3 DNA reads TGCAGTGCTAGTGGGGGTAGGGAGCAGTTCTTC. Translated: CSASGGREQFF.

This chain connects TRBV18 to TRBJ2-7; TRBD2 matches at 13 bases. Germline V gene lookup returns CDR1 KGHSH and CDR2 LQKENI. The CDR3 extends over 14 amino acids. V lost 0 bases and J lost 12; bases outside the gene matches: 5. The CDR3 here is CASSPPGLAGFLYF. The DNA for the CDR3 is TGTGCCAGCTCACCACCGGGACTAGCGGGATTTCTGTACTTC.

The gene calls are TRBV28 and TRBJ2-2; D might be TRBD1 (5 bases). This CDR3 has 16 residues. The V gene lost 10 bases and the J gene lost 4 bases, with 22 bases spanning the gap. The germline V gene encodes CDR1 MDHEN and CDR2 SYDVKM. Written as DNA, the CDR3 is TGTGCCACCCTTGGTCTGCAGGGAAGGAGCACCGGGGAGCTGTTTTTT. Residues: CATLGLQGRSTGELFF.

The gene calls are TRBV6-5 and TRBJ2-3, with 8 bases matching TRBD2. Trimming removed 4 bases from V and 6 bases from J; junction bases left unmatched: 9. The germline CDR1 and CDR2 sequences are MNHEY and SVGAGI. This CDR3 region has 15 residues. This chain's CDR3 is CASSFGTSSFDTQYF. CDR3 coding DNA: TGTGCCAGCAGTTTCGGGACTAGTTCATTTGATACGCAGTATTTT.

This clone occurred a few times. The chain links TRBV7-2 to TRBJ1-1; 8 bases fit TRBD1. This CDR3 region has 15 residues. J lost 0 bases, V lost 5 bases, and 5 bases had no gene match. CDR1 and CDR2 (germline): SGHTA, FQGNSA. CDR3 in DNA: TGTGCCAGCAGCACCCGGACAGGGCTGAACACTGAAGCTTTCTTT. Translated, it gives CASSTRTGLNTEAFF. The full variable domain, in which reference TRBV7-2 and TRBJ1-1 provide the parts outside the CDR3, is GAGVSQSPSNKVTEKGKDVELRCDPISGHTALYWYRQSLGQGLEFLIYFQGNSAPDKSGLPSDRFSAERTGGSVSTLTIQRTQQEDSAVYLCASSTRTGLNTEAFFGQGTRLTVV.

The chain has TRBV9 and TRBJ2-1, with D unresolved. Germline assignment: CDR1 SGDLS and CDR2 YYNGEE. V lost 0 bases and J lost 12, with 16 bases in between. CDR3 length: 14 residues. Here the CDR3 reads CASSVGQLRMAQFF. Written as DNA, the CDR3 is TGTGCCAGCAGCGTAGGGCAACTAAGAATGGCGCAGTTCTTC.

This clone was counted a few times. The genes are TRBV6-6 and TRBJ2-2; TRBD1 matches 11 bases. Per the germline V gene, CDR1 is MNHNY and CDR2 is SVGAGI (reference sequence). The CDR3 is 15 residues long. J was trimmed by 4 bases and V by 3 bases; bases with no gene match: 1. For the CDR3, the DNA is TGTGCCAGCAGTTATGGGACAGGGGGCACCGGGGAGCTGTTTTTT. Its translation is CASSYGTGGTGELFF.

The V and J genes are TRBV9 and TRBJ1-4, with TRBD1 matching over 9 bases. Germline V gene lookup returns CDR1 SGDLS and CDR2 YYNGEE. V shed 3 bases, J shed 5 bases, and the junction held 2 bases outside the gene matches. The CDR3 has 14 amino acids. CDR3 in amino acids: CASSEGTGNEKLFF. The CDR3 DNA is TGTGCCAGCAGCGAGGGGACAGGGAATGAAAAACTGTTTTTT.

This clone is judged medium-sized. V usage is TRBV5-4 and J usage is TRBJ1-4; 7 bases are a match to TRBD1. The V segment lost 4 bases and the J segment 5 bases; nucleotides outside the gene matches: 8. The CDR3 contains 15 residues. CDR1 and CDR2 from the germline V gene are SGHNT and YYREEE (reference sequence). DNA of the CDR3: TGTGCCAGCAGCGAGACCGGGACAGAAAATGAAAAACTGTTTTTT. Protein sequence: CASSETGTENEKLFF. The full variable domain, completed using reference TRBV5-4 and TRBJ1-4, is ETGVTQSPTHLIKTRGQQVTLRCSSQSGHNTVSWYQQALGQGPQFIFQYYREEENGRGNFPPRFSGLQFPNYSSELNVNALELDDSALYLCASSETGTENEKLFFGSGTQLSVL.

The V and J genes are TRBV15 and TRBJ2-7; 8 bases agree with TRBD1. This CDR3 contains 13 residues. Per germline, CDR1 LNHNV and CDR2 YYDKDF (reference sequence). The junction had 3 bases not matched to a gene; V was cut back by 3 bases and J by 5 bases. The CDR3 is CATSRDRVHEQYF. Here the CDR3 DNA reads TGTGCCACCAGCAGGGACAGGGTCCACGAGCAGTACTTC. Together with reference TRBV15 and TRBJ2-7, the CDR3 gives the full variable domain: DAMVIQNPRYQVTQFGKPVTLSCSQTLNHNVMYWYQQKSSQAPKLLFHYYDKDFNNEADTPDNFQSRRPNTSFCFLDIRSPGLGDTAMYLCATSRDRVHEQYFGPGTRLTVT.

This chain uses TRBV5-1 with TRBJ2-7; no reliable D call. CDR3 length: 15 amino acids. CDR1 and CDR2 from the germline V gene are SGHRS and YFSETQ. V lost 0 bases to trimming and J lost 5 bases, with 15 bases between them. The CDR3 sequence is CASSLGLLESHEQYF. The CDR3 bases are TGCGCCAGCAGCTTGGGACTTCTTGAAAGCCACGAGCAGTACTTC.

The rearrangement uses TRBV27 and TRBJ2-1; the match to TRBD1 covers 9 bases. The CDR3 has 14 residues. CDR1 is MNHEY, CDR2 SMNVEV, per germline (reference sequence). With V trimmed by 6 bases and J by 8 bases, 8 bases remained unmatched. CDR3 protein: CASSRDRVFDEQFF. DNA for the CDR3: TGTGCCAGCAGCCGGGACAGGGTTTTCGATGAGCAGTTCTTC.

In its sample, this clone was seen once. Written as DNA, the CDR3 is TGTGCCAGCACCCAAGGTAGCGTGATAAACAATGAGCAGTTCTTC. It specifies CASTQGSVINNEQFF. This chain connects TRBV6-1 to TRBJ2-1, with a weak D call TRBD2 (5 bases). The CDR3 has 15 residues. V lost 7 bases to trimming and J lost 5 bases, with 18 bases between them. Germline-derived CDR1 and CDR2 are MNHNS and SASEGT.

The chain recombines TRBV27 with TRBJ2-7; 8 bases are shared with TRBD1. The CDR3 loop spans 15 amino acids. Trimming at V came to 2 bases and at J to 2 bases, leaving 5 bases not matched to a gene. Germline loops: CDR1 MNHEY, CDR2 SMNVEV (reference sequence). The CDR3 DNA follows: TGTGCCAGCAGTTTAGGGACAGGCAAGACCTACGAGCAGTACTTC. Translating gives CASSLGTGKTYEQYF.

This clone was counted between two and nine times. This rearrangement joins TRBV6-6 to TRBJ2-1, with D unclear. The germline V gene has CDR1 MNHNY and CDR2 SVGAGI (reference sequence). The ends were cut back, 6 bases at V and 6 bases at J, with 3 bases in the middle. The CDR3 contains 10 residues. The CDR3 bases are TGTGCCAGCAGGACCAATGAGCAGTTCTTC. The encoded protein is CASRTNEQFF.

DNA for the CDR3: TGTGCCACCAGCAGAGTACTAGGCACAGATACGCAGTATTTT. Translated, it gives CATSRVLGTDTQYF. The rearrangement uses TRBV15 and TRBJ2-3, with D maybe TRBD2 (5 bases). Trimming took 1 base from V and 1 from J, leaving 6 bases between them. The CDR3 spans 14 residues. Germline V gene lookup returns CDR1 LNHNV and CDR2 YYDKDF (reference sequence).

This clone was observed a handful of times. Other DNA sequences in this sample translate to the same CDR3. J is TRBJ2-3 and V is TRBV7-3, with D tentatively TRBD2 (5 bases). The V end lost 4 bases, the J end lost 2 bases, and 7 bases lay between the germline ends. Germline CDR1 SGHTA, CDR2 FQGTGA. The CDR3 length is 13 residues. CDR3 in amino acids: CASSSGYTDTQYF. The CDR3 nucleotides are TGTGCCAGCAGCTCGGGGTACACAGATACGCAGTATTTT.

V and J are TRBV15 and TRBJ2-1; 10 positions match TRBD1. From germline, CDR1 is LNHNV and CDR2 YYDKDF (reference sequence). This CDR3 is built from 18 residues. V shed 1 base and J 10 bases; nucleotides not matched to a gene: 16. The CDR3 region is CATSRASNTGTGAEEQFF. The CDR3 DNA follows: TGTGCCACCAGCAGAGCTTCAAATACCGGGACAGGGGCTGAGGAGCAGTTCTTC.